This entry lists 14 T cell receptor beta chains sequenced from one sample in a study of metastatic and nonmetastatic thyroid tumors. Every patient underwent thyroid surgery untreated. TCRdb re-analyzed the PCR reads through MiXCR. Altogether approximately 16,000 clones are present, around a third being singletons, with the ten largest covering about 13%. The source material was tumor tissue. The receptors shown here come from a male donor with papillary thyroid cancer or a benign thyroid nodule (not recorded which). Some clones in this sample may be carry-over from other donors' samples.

In nucleotides, the CDR3 is TGTGCCAGCAGCTTAGAGGGGAGAGCGGGAGGGCCTGGGGCCAACGTCCTGACTTTC. Translated: CASSLEGRAGGPGANVLTF. This sequence joins TRBV13 and TRBJ2-6; 10 bases fit TRBD2. The CDR3 is 19 amino acids. The ends lost 1 base at V and 2 bases at J; junction bases unmatched: 8. Per the germline V gene, CDR1 is PRHDT and CDR2 is FYEKMQ (reference sequence).

The CDR3 protein is CATSEYPGQGEFF. CDR3 nucleotide sequence: TGTGCCACCAGTGAGTACCCCGGACAGGGGGAGTTCTTC. The V gene is TRBV24-1, the J gene TRBJ2-1; 10 nucleotides align to TRBD1. Germline CDR1 KGHDR, CDR2 SFDVKD. CDR3 length: 13 residues. J gave up 14 bases and V 4 bases, and 7 bases lay outside the gene matches.

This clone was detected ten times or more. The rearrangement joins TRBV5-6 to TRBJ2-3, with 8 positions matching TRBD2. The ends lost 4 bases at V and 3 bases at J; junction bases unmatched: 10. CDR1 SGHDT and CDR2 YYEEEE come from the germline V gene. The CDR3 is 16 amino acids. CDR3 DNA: TGTGCCAGCAGCCCCTCTCGGGGGGGCCGAACAGATACGCAGTATTTT. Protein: CASSPSRGGRTDTQYF.

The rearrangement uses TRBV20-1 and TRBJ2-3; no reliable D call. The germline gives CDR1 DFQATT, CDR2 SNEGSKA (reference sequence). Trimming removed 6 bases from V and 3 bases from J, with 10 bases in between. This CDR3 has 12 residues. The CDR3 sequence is CSAKGSTDTQYF. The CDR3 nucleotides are TGCAGTGCCAAGGGCTCGACAGATACGCAGTATTTT.

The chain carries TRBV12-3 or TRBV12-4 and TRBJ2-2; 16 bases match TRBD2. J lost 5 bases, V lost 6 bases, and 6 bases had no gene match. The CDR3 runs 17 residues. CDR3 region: CASSRGLAGGPTGELFF. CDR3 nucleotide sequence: TGTGCCAGCAGCCGGGGACTAGCGGGAGGGCCGACCGGGGAGCTGTTTTTT.

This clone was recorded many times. This CDR3 reads CASSQDSGTGGYEQYF. DNA for the CDR3: TGTGCCAGCAGCCAAGATTCCGGGACAGGGGGCTACGAGCAGTACTTC. This chain joins TRBV4-2 and TRBJ2-7, with 11 bases aligning to TRBD1. V gave up 0 bases and J gave up 3 bases; unmatched junction bases: 4. The germline CDR1 and CDR2 sequences are LGHNA and YNFKEQ. This CDR3 is built from 16 residues.

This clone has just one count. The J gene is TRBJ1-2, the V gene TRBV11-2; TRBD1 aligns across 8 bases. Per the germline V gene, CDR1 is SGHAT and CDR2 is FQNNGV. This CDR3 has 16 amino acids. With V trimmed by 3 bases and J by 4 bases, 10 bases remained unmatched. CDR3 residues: CASSLGRGREAYGYTF. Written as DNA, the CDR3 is TGTGCCAGCAGCTTGGGCAGGGGGCGCGAGGCCTATGGCTACACCTTC.

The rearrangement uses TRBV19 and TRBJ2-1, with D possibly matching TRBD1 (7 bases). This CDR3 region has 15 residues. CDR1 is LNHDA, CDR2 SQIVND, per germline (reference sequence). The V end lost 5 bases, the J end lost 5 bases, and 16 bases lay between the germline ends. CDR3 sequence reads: CASSFQGGKNNEQFF. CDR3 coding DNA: TGTGCCAGTAGTTTTCAGGGGGGAAAGAACAATGAGCAGTTCTTC.

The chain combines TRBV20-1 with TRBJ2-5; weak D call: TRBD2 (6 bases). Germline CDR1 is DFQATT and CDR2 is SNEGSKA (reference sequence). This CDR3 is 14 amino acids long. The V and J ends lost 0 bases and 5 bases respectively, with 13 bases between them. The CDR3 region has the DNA TGCAGTGCTAGAGATAGGGGCGCGGGGGAGACCCAGTACTTC. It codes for CSARDRGAGETQYF.

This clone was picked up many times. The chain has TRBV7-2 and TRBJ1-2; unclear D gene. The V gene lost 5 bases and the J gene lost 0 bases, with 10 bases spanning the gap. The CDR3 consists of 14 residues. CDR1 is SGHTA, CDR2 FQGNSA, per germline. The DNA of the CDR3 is TGTGCCAGCAGCCCGCCGGGCACTAACTATGGCTACACCTTC. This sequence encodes CASSPPGTNYGYTF.

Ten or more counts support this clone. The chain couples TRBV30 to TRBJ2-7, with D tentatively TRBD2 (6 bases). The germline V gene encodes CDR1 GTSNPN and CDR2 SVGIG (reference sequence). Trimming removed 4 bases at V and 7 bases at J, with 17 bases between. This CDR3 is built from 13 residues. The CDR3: CAWIEDSGGEQYF. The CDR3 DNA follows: TGTGCCTGGATCGAGGACTCCGGGGGAGAGCAGTACTTC.

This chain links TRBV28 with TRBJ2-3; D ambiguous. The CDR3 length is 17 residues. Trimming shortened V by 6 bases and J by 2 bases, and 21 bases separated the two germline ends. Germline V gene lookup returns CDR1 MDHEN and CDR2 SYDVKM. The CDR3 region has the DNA TGTGCCAGCAGCTACCAACTTAGACCACCGTCCACAGATACGCAGTATTTT. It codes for CASSYQLRPPSTDTQYF.

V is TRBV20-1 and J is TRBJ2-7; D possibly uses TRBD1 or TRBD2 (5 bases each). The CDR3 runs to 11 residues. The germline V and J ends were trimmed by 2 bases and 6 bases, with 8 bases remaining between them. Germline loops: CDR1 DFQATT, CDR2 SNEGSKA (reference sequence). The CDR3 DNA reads TGCAGTGCTAGAAGGGGAGCCGAGCAGTACTTC. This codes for CSARRGAEQYF.

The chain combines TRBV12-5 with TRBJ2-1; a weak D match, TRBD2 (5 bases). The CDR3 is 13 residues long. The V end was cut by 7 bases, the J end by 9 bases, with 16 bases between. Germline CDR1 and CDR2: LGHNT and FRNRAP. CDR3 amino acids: CASASGPLGEQFF. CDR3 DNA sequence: TGTGCTAGTGCCAGCGGACCTCTAGGTGAGCAGTTCTTC. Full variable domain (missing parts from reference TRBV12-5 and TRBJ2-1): DARVTQTPRHKVTEMGQEVTMRCQPILGHNTVFWYRQTMMQGLELLAYFRNRAPLDDSGMPKDRFSAEMPDATLATLKIQPSEPRDSAVYFCASASGPLGEQFFGPGTRLTVL.